One and the same sample provided the 29 T cell receptor beta chains below, sequenced in a study of T cells in women clearing cervical HPV infection. Sequencing was performed with immunoSEQ multiplex PCR; in TCRdb, only in-frame clones are kept and a portion is missing. The ten most abundant clones cover roughly 20% of a sample with 15,000 or so clones. The sequencing input was blood buffy coat. These receptors were obtained from a woman aged 18-70 years with a cervical HPV16 infection that either progressed to CIN3+ or cleared (not recorded which).

This clone is medium-sized by frequency. The read ends 3 residues shy of where the CDR3 ends; the end is completed using the germline J gene. V gene TRBV10-3 combines with J gene TRBJ1-2; 9 bases match TRBD1. The CDR3 totals 15 residues. CDR1 ENHRY and CDR2 SYGVKD come from the germline V gene. The trim removed 2 bases at V and 6 bases at J, leaving 7 bases unmatched. Incomplete CDR3 DNA: TGTGCCATCAGTGAGGCAGGACAGGGGCTCCATGGC. Translation gives CAISEAGQGLHG. The full CDR3 protein reads CAISEAGQGLHGYTF.

Worth noting for this clone: The read halts 3 residues ahead of the CDR3 end, with the missing end drawn from the germline J gene. The V call is TRBV7-3, the J call TRBJ2-2; the D is unclear. The germline V and J ends were trimmed by 2 bases and 1 base, with 5 bases remaining between them. Germline V gene data show CDR1 as SGHTA and CDR2 as FQGTGA. The CDR3 totals 14 residues. The DNA read from the CDR3 is TGTGCCAGCAGCTTATACAAGAACACCGGGGAG. Protein product: CASSLYKNTGE. The full-length CDR3 reads as CASSLYKNTGELFF.

Worth noting for this clone: Read coverage stops 3 residues before the CDR3 terminus; the germline J gene supplies the remainder. J is TRBJ1-2 and V is TRBV5-6, with 7 bases matching TRBD1. This CDR3 comprises 14 residues. Germline values: CDR1 SGHDT, CDR2 YYEEEE. J lost 0 bases, V lost 5 bases, and 4 bases had no gene match. The chain's CDR3 is CASRRDSANYGYTF. The sequenced part of the CDR3 DNA is TGTGCCAGCAGGCGGGACAGCGCTAACTATGGC.

Remarks on this clone: The observed sequence ends 3 residues before the CDR3 terminus, with the missing tail filled in from the germline J gene. The rearrangement uses TRBV9 and TRBJ1-6; 8 nucleotides agree with TRBD1. The CDR3 totals 18 residues. The V gene's germline CDR1 is SGDLS and CDR2 YYNGEE. Here the CDR3 reads CASSARLETGTGFSPLHF. The part of the CDR3 DNA that was read is TGTGCCAGCAGCGCGCGTCTTGAAACCGGGACAGGTTTTTCCCCC.

The CDR3 bases that were read are TGTGCCAGCAGCTTAACCAGCGGGGCCGATCTT. Its translation is CASSLTSGADL. The CDR3, in full, reads CASSLTSGADLAFF. V gene TRBV11-3 combines with J gene TRBJ1-1; TRBD1 is a possible D gene (5 bases). The read ends 3 residues before the CDR3 terminus; that terminus is restored from the germline J gene. The CDR3 has 14 residues. Germline V lookup: CDR1 SGHNT, CDR2 YENEEA.

Comments on this clone: The read halts 3 residues ahead of the CDR3 end, with the missing end drawn from the germline J gene. The chain is built from TRBV6-1 and TRBJ2-7; a possible D gene is TRBD2 (5 bases). The CDR3 totals 14 residues. The germline V and J ends were trimmed by 3 bases and 2 bases, with 11 bases remaining between them. Germline CDR1 is MNHNS and CDR2 is SASEGT. CDR3 DNA, as far as it was read: TGTGCCAGCAGTGACAGGAGACTAACCTACGAG. Translation gives CASSDRRLTYE. In full, the CDR3 is CASSDRRLTYEQYF.

On this clone: Sequencing ends 3 residues short of the CDR3 end; the germline J gene provides the rest. The chain recombines TRBV29-1 with TRBJ2-5; possible D gene TRBD2, 6 bases. The CDR3 has 13 amino acids. Germline assignment: CDR1 SQVTM and CDR2 ANQGSEA. The germline V and J ends were trimmed by 1 base and 5 bases, with 11 bases remaining between them. The part of the CDR3 DNA that was read is TGCAGCGTTGAAGTATTAGCGGTGGAGACC. As protein: CSVEVLAVET. The entire CDR3 protein reads CSVEVLAVETQYF.

With regard to this clone: From the germline J gene comes the end of the CDR3, since the read stops 3 residues before it. The rearrangement uses TRBV19 and TRBJ2-5; 8 bases agree with TRBD2. The V gene end was trimmed by 7 bases and the J gene end by 7 bases; junction bases not matched to a gene: 8. This CDR3 contains 13 residues. Germline V gene data show CDR1 as LNHDA and CDR2 as SQIVND (reference sequence). The sequenced CDR3 bases are TGTGCCAGTACGGGACTAGAGAAGGGGACC. Translated, it gives CASTGLEKGT. The CDR3, in full, reads CASTGLEKGTQYF. Full variable domain (outside the CDR3, taken from reference TRBV19 and TRBJ2-5): DGGITQSPKYLFRKEGQNVTLSCEQNLNHDAMYWYRQDPGQGLRLIYYSQIVNDFQKGDIAEGYSVSREKKESFPLTVTSAQKNPTAFYLCASTGLEKGTQYFGPGTRLLVL.

To note about this clone: The read terminates 3 residues ahead of where the CDR3 ends, so the germline J gene completes it. V and J are TRBV5-1 and TRBJ2-5, with TRBD1 identical over 7 bases. The V and J ends lost 4 bases and 5 bases, in that order; junction bases with no gene match: 5. Germline V lookup: CDR1 SGHRS, CDR2 YFSETQ. The CDR3 is 13 amino acids. The CDR3 bases that were read are TGCGCCAGCAGCACCGACAGGGCCGAGACC. As protein: CASSTDRAET. The full CDR3 sequence reads CASSTDRAETQYF.

Details on this clone: The read ends 3 residues early relative to the CDR3; the germline J gene fills the gap. This chain joins TRBV10-3 and TRBJ1-2; possible D gene TRBD1, 6 bases. In germline, CDR1 is ENHRY, CDR2 SYGVKD. CDR3 length: 15 amino acids. CDR3 bases read: TGTGCCATCAGAGTTGGGACGGAGGGGGTTGGAGGC. This translates into CAIRVGTEGVGG. The whole CDR3 protein reads CAIRVGTEGVGGYTF.

The CDR3 loop is CASSPRGKNTEAFF. CDR3 DNA, as far as it was read: TGCGCCAGCTCTCCGAGGGGGAAGAACACTGAA. This rearrangement joins TRBV10-1 to TRBJ1-1; a weak D match, TRBD1 (6 bases). The read terminates 3 residues ahead of where the CDR3 ends, so the germline J gene completes it. The V gene lost 8 bases and the J gene lost 1 base, with 14 bases spanning the gap. CDR3 size: 14 residues. Germline V gene lookup returns CDR1 WNHNN and CDR2 SYGVQD (reference sequence).

For this clone: The read comes to an end 3 residues before the CDR3 does, leaving the germline J gene to fill in the end. The chain links TRBV18 to TRBJ1-1; 8 bases fit TRBD1. There are 14 residues in the CDR3. Germline values: CDR1 KGHSH, CDR2 LQKENI. J lost 5 bases, V lost 5 bases, and 7 bases had no gene match. The CDR3 bases that were read are TGTGCCAGCTCATCGGACAGGGTGGGAACTGAA. It is translated as CASSSDRVGTE. The complete CDR3 protein is CASSSDRVGTEAFF.

A note on this clone: The CDR3 end lies 3 residues beyond the end of the read and is filled in from the germline J gene. V is TRBV20-1 and J is TRBJ1-1; TRBD1 agrees at 12 bases. CDR1 DFQATT and CDR2 SNEGSKA come from the germline V gene (reference sequence). The CDR3 runs 17 residues. V was pared by 6 bases and J by 5 bases, with 16 bases of the junction left unmatched. The CDR3 is CSARGGGQGAYGTEAFF. CDR3 bases read: TGCAGTGCCCGGGGAGGGGGACAGGGGGCATACGGTACTGAA.

Turning to this clone: From the germline J gene comes the end of the CDR3, since the read stops 3 residues before it. The chain recombines TRBV19 with TRBJ1-5, with a possible D match to TRBD1 (6 bases). This CDR3 contains 16 residues. The ends were cut back, 6 bases at V and 2 bases at J, with 17 bases in the middle. Germline V gene sequence: CDR1 LNHDA, CDR2 SQIVND (reference sequence). The CDR3 sequence: CASRAGGGGGNQPQHF. Incomplete CDR3 DNA: TGTGCCAGTAGGGCTGGGGGAGGGGGGGGCAATCAGCCC.

Worth noting for this clone: The read falls 3 residues short of the CDR3 end, and the missing part is taken from the germline J gene. The rearrangement uses TRBV11-2 and TRBJ2-7; TRBD1 matches 9 bases. Losses at the gene ends were 1 base for V and 5 bases for J; bases not matched to a gene: 6. The length of the CDR3 is 15 residues. Germline V gene data show CDR1 as SGHAT and CDR2 as FQNNGV. The CDR3 reads CASSLGTGVTHEQYF. The CDR3 DNA, read in part, is TGTGCCAGCAGCTTAGGGACAGGGGTAACCCACGAG. Drawing the rest from reference TRBV11-2 and TRBJ2-7, the complete variable domain is EAGVAQSPRYKIIEKRQSVAFWCNPISGHATLYWYQQILGQGPKLLIQFQNNGVVDDSQLPKDRFSAERLKGVDSTLKIQPAKLEDSAVYLCASSLGTGVTHEQYFGPGTRLTVT.

Points on this clone: The CDR3 end is not reached by the read, which stops 3 residues before it; the germline J gene fills it in. The chain joins TRBV11-2 to TRBJ2-2; the match to TRBD1 covers 12 bases. CDR1 SGHAT and CDR2 FQNNGV come from the germline V gene. The CDR3 contains 15 residues. This chain's CDR3 is CASSPPGQGAQKLFF. The CDR3 bases that were read are TGTGCCAGCAGCCCACCGGGACAGGGGGCCCAAAAG.

As to this clone: With the read ending 3 residues before the CDR3 end, the germline J gene is used to fill in that end. The chain has TRBV7-9 and TRBJ1-1; D may be TRBD1 (6 bases). V was trimmed by 1 base and J by 3 bases, leaving 6 bases between them. CDR3 size: 13 residues. The germline CDR1 and CDR2 sequences are SEHNR and FQNEAQ (reference sequence). The sequenced CDR3 bases are TGTGCCAGCAGCTTAGACAGGGACACTGAA. Encoded protein: CASSLDRDTE. The entire CDR3 is CASSLDRDTEAFF. Based on the CDR3 plus reference TRBV7-9 and TRBJ1-1, the full variable domain is DTGVSQNPRHKITKRGQNVTFRCDPISEHNRLYWYRQTLGQGPEFLTYFQNEAQLEKSRLLSDRFSAERPKGSFSTLEIQRTEQGDSAMYLCASSLDRDTEAFFGQGTRLTVV.

This clone counts as medium-sized by frequency. The read ends 3 residues early relative to the CDR3; the germline J gene fills the gap. The chain joins TRBV7-9 to TRBJ2-3; 8 nucleotides align to TRBD1. The CDR3 covers 15 residues. CDR1 is SEHNR, CDR2 FQNEAQ, per germline (reference sequence). Trimming at V came to 4 bases and at J to 4 bases, leaving 7 bases not matched to a gene. CDR3 region: CASSSGQAIADTQYF. Partial CDR3 DNA: TGTGCCAGCAGCTCGGGACAGGCGATTGCAGATACG. The entire variable domain, with the rest obtained from reference TRBV7-9 and TRBJ2-3, is as follows: DTGVSQNPRHKITKRGQNVTFRCDPISEHNRLYWYRQTLGQGPEFLTYFQNEAQLEKSRLLSDRFSAERPKGSFSTLEIQRTEQGDSAMYLCASSSGQAIADTQYFGPGTRLTVL.

As to this clone: The read ends 3 residues early relative to the CDR3; the germline J gene fills the gap. The chain couples TRBV7-9 to TRBJ2-1, with 7 positions matching TRBD1. The germline V gene encodes CDR1 SEHNR and CDR2 FQNEAQ (reference sequence). The CDR3 is 14 amino acids. V lost 2 bases to trimming and J lost 6 bases; unmatched junction nucleotides: 4. The CDR3 sequence is CASSLRTGVNEQFF. CDR3 DNA (partial): TGTGCCAGCAGCTTACGGACAGGAGTCAATGAG.

CDR3 bases read: TGTGCCTGGGTCCCTTCCCCGTTCACCGGGGAG. It is translated as CAWVPSPFTGE. The whole CDR3 region reads CAWVPSPFTGELFF. The rearrangement uses TRBV30 and TRBJ2-2, with D uncertain. The sequence runs out 3 residues before the end of the CDR3; the remainder is reconstructed from the germline J gene. CDR3 size: 14 residues. With 5 bases removed from V and 4 bases from J, the gap between germline ends came to 14 bases. CDR1 is GTSNPN and CDR2 is SVGIG in the germline V gene (reference sequence).

For this clone: The CDR3 end lies 3 residues beyond the end of the read and is filled in from the germline J gene. The chain carries TRBV30 and TRBJ2-7; 12 bases line up with TRBD1. The V and J ends lost 5 bases and 2 bases, in that order; junction bases with no gene match: 1. The CDR3 runs 13 residues. Germline CDR1 GTSNPN, CDR2 SVGIG (reference sequence). The CDR3 reads CAWGTGGPYEQYF. The DNA read from the CDR3 is TGTGCCTGGGGGACAGGGGGCCCCTACGAG.

As concerns this clone: At one of its ends the junction is not consistent with the germline gene, which may arise from a read error. The read ends 3 residues before the CDR3 terminus; that terminus is restored from the germline J gene. The rearrangement joins TRBV7-9 to TRBJ2-7; D perhaps matches TRBD1 (6 bases). The CDR3 has 14 residues. CDR1 and CDR2 from the germline V gene are SEHNR and FQNEAQ (reference sequence). Incomplete CDR3 DNA: TGTGCCCGCAGCTCCCCGGACAGCTCCTACGAG. Its protein product is CARSSPDSSYE. The entire CDR3 reads CARSSPDSSYEQYF.

As for this clone: The CDR3 end lies 3 residues beyond the end of the read and is filled in from the germline J gene. The chain carries TRBV2 and TRBJ1-2; D perhaps matches TRBD1 (5 bases). The V end was cut by 6 bases, the J end by 7 bases, with 24 bases between. The CDR3 contains 16 residues. Germline V gene sequence: CDR1 SNHLY, CDR2 FYNNEI. Partial CDR3 DNA: TGTGCCAGCAGCTCCCGTTCGGACGGCTCTCAGGGTGGC. This gives the protein CASSSRSDGSQGG. The full CDR3 reads CASSSRSDGSQGGYTF.

Comments on this clone: The read terminates 3 residues ahead of where the CDR3 ends, so the germline J gene completes it. The genes are TRBV7-9 and TRBJ2-4, with D possibly TRBD2 on 5 matching bases. The CDR3 is 11 amino acids. Germline assignment: CDR1 SEHNR and CDR2 FQNEAQ (reference sequence). The sequenced CDR3 bases are TGTGCCAGCAGCTTACTAGCTGGT. The encoded protein is CASSLLAG. The full CDR3 reads CASSLLAGQYF.

On this clone: The read ends 3 residues before the CDR3 terminus; that terminus is restored from the germline J gene. The chain recombines TRBV19 with TRBJ2-1; unclear D gene. Germline assignment: CDR1 LNHDA and CDR2 SQIVND (reference sequence). This CDR3 spans 11 amino acids. V was cut by 1 base and J by 9 bases, with 4 bases left in between. CDR3 loop: CASSIAGEQFF. The CDR3 bases that were read are TGTGCCAGTAGTATAGCGGGTGAG.

CDR3 in amino acids: CASSEHQRQGTAKLFF. The sequenced CDR3 bases are TGTGCCAGCAGTGAACACCAGCGACAGGGCACGGCCAAA. The V call is TRBV2, the J call TRBJ1-4; 7 bases agree with TRBD1. The read stops 3 residues short of the end of the CDR3; the missing end is completed from the germline J gene. CDR3 size: 16 residues. Per the germline V gene, CDR1 is SNHLY and CDR2 is FYNNEI.

This clone registers medium-sized by frequency. The read ends 3 residues before the CDR3 terminus; that terminus is restored from the germline J gene. V is TRBV24-1 and J is TRBJ2-3; D ambiguous. Per the germline V gene, CDR1 is KGHDR and CDR2 is SFDVKD. The CDR3 is made up of 12 amino acids. With 2 bases removed from V and 5 bases from J, the gap between germline ends came to 4 bases. CDR3: CATSDSVDTQYF. The covered CDR3 bases are TGTGCCACCAGTGATTCTGTAGATACG.

For this clone: The sequenced fragment ends 3 residues before the CDR3 boundary, so the rest is inferred from the germline J gene. The gene calls are TRBV7-9 and TRBJ1-2, with D unresolved. This CDR3 region has 13 residues. Looked up from germline, CDR1 is SEHNR and CDR2 is FQNEAQ (reference sequence). The CDR3 DNA, read in part, is TGTGCCAGCAGCGGTTCCTTCACAGATACC. It codes for CASSGSFTDT. Given in full, the CDR3 is CASSGSFTDTYTF. The full variable domain, with the rest looked up from reference TRBV7-9 and TRBJ1-2, is DTGVSQNPRHKITKRGQNVTFRCDPISEHNRLYWYRQTLGQGPEFLTYFQNEAQLEKSRLLSDRFSAERPKGSFSTLEIQRTEQGDSAMYLCASSGSFTDTYTFGSGTRLTVV.

As to this clone: The read falls 3 residues short of the CDR3 end, and the missing part is taken from the germline J gene. V is TRBV5-1 and J is TRBJ2-1; D is uncertain. Trimming shortened V by 4 bases and J by 3 bases, and 8 bases separated the two germline ends. The CDR3 extends over 13 amino acids. Germline loops: CDR1 SGHRS, CDR2 YFSETQ. The CDR3 is CASSPRSYNEQFF. The CDR3 bases that were read are TGCGCCAGCAGCCCCAGGAGCTACAATGAG.